The following is a T cell receptor beta chain sequence with its context. Its antigen specificity is not known. Nothing much larger sits one base from this clone, and base qualities are not available. Patients with autoimmune disease history or receiving systemic immunosuppression were excluded from the trial. In every dose cohort, peripheral blood was drawn for TCR sequencing at baseline, cycle 4 day 1, and cycle 7 day 1. The samples were drawn from a first-in-human, open-label, multicenter phase I dose-escalation trial of ivuxolimab. Adults with locally advanced or metastatic melanoma, renal cell carcinoma, hepatocellular carcinoma or head and neck squamous cell carcinoma were enrolled in the trial. CD4+ and CD8+ T cells were sorted separately from peripheral blood before TCR sequencing. In the germline V gene (reference sequence), CDR1 corresponds to LNHDA and CDR2 to SQIVND. Trimming costs V 5 bases and J 0 bases, and their ends lie 11 bases apart. The CDR3 goes from the cysteine to the phenylalanine over 15 residues. The only DNA kept is the CDR3, 45 bases in frame from the first base.

The entry originates in a study of OX40 agonist ivuxolimab in advanced cancers. As for the study more broadly: The costimulatory receptor OX40 (CD134) was targeted by ivuxolimab, a fully human IgG2 agonistic monoclonal antibody. Intravenous ivuxolimab was administered to patients every 2 weeks at six dose levels: 0.01, 0.1, 0.3, 1.5, 3 and 10 mg/kg. Of the 50 to 55 dose-escalation patients, hepatocellular carcinoma was present in around 20, melanoma in around 15, renal cell carcinoma in 9 and head and neck cancer in 9. The dose-escalation cohort was over 70% male with a mean age of about 58 years, ranging from about 20 to 85. Patients were allowed to have had prior anti-PD-1, anti-PD-L1 or anti-CTLA-4 therapy, and 40% of the dose-escalation patients had previously received checkpoint inhibitors. Three dose-escalation patients achieved partial responses, one with hepatocellular carcinoma and two with cutaneous melanoma. The purpose of peripheral TCRbeta sequencing was to test whether ivuxolimab changed TCR sequence diversity and led to clonal T-cell expansion. The paper describes the monotherapy dose-escalation part (N = 52 patients) of the phase I trial of ivuxolimab. What the work shows at the level of the full study, not this receptor alone: The antigen specificity of the clonally expanded peripheral T cells was not determined. At doses from 0.1 to 3.0 mg/kg, clonal expansion was seen in both CD4+ and CD8+ blood T cells between baseline and week 6. After ivuxolimab, more expanded clones were found on average in CD8+ T cells than in CD4+ T cells. In partial responders in the 0.1-3.0 mg/kg groups, normalized peripheral clonal expansion was found to be among the lowest, especially among CD8+ T cells. Low levels of normalized T-cell clonal expansion were also seen in some patients who did not respond.

For sequencing of the TCRbeta CDR3 region, genomic DNA was extracted from the sorted cells. The immunoSEQ Assay was used to sequence the TCRbeta CDR3 regions. TCRdb provides this immuneACCESS table in a form limited to in-frame rearrangements. Some clones are lacking; in checked studies, under half of them reflect an unresolved V gene, and why the rest are absent is not known. The sample table records tens of thousands of clones; approximately 89% of these occur just once. The leading ten clones occupy under 1% of the sample. The receptor's source is an adult with an advanced solid tumor such as melanoma, head and neck, liver or kidney cancer. The sequence joins TRBV19 to TRBJ2-1, with TRBD1 perhaps the D gene, on 6 matching bases. This specimen consisted of CD4+ or CD8+ T cells sorted from blood, obtained in a trial of the OX40 agonist ivuxolimab. The DNA sequence is given as TGTGCCAGTAGTTCCCAGGGGAGCTCCTACAATGAGCAGTTCTTC. This is translated as CASSSQGSSYNEQFF.